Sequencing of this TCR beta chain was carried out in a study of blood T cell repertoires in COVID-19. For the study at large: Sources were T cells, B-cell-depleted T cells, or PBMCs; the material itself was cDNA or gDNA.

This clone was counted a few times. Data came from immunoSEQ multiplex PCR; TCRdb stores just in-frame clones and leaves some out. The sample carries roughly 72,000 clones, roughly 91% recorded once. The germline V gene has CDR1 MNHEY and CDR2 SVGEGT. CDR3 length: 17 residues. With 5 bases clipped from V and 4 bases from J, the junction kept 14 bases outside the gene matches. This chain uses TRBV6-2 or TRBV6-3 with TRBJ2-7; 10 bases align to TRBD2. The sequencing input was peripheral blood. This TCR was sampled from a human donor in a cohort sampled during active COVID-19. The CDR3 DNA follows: TGTGCCAGCAGTCACAACACCATAGCGGGAGGAGGATACGAGCAGTACTTC. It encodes CASSHNTIAGGGYEQYF.